The clone carrying this TCR beta chain was found many times. The antigen is unknown. Trimming cost V 5 bases and J 15 bases, with 20 bases left between them. The germline V gene encodes CDR1 SNHLY and CDR2 FYNNEI. The CDR3 consists of 13 residues. The sample belongs to a study of identical twins. Study-level findings and limits: Some out-of-frame alpha sequences were shared by twins, and these showed excess low generation probability. Twins shared beta out-of-frame sequences in excess, but this excess was weaker. Monozygotic twins shared more out-of-frame TCR alpha than recombination models predicted. Abundant cord blood beta clonotypes carried fewer insertions; memory repertoires showed none.

One entry per CDR3 protein results from TCRdb running MiXCR on the 5' RACE reads. This sample has fewer than 250,000 distinct CDR3 sequences, with approximately 9% found just once. The V call is TRBV2, the J call TRBJ2-1, with TRBD1 as a possible D gene (6 bases). This receptor was identified in a woman younger than 35 in good health. Sequenced: memory (CD45RO+) T cells sorted from blood. CDR3 residues: CASSSWTDTLLFF. The CDR3 coding sequence is TGTGCCAGCAGTTCTTGGACAGACACGCTGCTGTTCTTC.